A single sample is the source of the 25 T cell receptor beta chains below, sequenced in a study of shared clonotypes between healthy human individuals. CD45RO-negative, CCR7-positively selected cells formed the naive CD8 fraction, excluding terminally differentiated effector memory CD45RA+ cells. The method was immunoSEQ multiplex PCR; TCRdb's version includes in-frame clones alone and lacks a portion of them. The table has 750,000 to 1,000,000 clones, 80% to 95% seen once. The sample consisted of naive CD8+ T cells sorted from blood. These receptors all come from a man younger than 40 in good health.

CDR3 sequence reads: CASSDLRRTSTDTQYF. The CDR3 DNA is TGTGCCAGCAGCGACCTTCGACGTACTAGCACAGATACGCAGTATTTT. The rearrangement links TRBV7-8 to TRBJ2-3; D is unclear. Trimming stripped 5 bases from V and 0 bases from J, with 15 bases between. Germline assignment: CDR1 SGHVS and CDR2 FQNEAQ. The CDR3 runs to 16 residues.

The chain uses TRBV7-2 and TRBJ2-7, with D unresolved. The CDR3 is 16 residues long. V gave up 5 bases and J gave up 4 bases, with 21 bases separating them. The germline gives CDR1 SGHTA, CDR2 FQGNSA. This chain's CDR3 is CASSVRVGFTAYEQYF. The CDR3 nucleotides are TGTGCCAGCAGCGTAAGGGTGGGATTCACGGCGTACGAGCAGTACTTC.

This chain connects TRBV11-2 to TRBJ1-5; D is perhaps TRBD1 (5 bases). The germline CDR1 and CDR2 sequences are SGHAT and FQNNGV. This CDR3 comprises 17 residues. Trimming shortened V by 5 bases and J by 6 bases, and 23 bases separated the two germline ends. The CDR3 DNA reads TGTGCCAGCAGCCCGGGGGGGGTTCGGGCTTTGAGTCAGCCCCAGCATTTT. Its protein is CASSPGGVRALSQPQHF.

The table lists this clone with a count of one. The V and J genes are TRBV27 and TRBJ2-1; the match to TRBD2 covers 11 bases. Trimming took 3 bases from V and 7 from J; bases not matched to a gene: 8. The germline CDR1 and CDR2 sequences are MNHEY and SMNVEV (reference sequence). This CDR3 has 16 residues. CDR3 nucleotide sequence: TGTGCCAGCAGTTTTATGACTAGCGGGGCTTTTAATGAGCAGTTCTTC. Amino acids: CASSFMTSGAFNEQFF.

The rearrangement links TRBV7-9 to TRBJ2-2, with D hard to call. Germline CDR1 is SEHNR and CDR2 is FQNEAQ (reference sequence). V was shortened by 11 bases and J by 1 base, with 11 bases between the two germline ends. This CDR3 contains 13 residues. CDR3 amino acids: CAGETENTGELFF. CDR3 bases: TGTGCCGGAGAAACAGAGAACACCGGGGAGCTGTTTTTT. Using reference TRBV7-9 and TRBJ2-2 for the parts outside the CDR3, the full variable domain is DTGVSQNPRHKITKRGQNVTFRCDPISEHNRLYWYRQTLGQGPEFLTYFQNEAQLEKSRLLSDRFSAERPKGSFSTLEIQRTEQGDSAMYLCAGETENTGELFFGEGSRLTVL.

The chain has TRBV28 and TRBJ2-5; TRBD2 matches at 9 bases. J lost 2 bases, V lost 4 bases, and 17 bases had no gene match. The CDR3 has 19 residues. The V gene's germline CDR1 is MDHEN and CDR2 SYDVKM. CDR3: CASSSPRLAAPIHQETQYF. CDR3 nucleotide sequence: TGTGCCAGCAGTTCCCCCAGACTAGCGGCACCCATCCATCAAGAGACCCAGTACTTC.

Of note for this clone: Other DNA sequences from this sample encode an identical CDR3 as well. The rearrangement links TRBV29-1 to TRBJ2-3, with a tentative D call TRBD1 (6 bases). The germline V gene encodes CDR1 SQVTM and CDR2 ANQGSEA. This CDR3 contains 12 residues. With 4 bases removed from V and 3 bases from J, the gap between germline ends came to 8 bases. The CDR3 sequence is CSVVDRTDTQYF. CDR3 nucleotide sequence: TGCAGCGTTGTCGACAGGACAGATACGCAGTATTTT.

CDR3: CASSSPGGVNQETQYF. DNA for the CDR3: TGTGCCAGCAGTTCCCCAGGGGGAGTGAACCAAGAGACCCAGTACTTC. The chain combines TRBV27 with TRBJ2-5, with TRBD1 identical over 7 bases. Trimming at V came to 4 bases and at J to 0 bases, leaving 8 bases not matched to a gene. The germline V gene has CDR1 MNHEY and CDR2 SMNVEV (reference sequence). The CDR3 sequence is 16 residues long.

Notes on this clone: Other DNA sequences in this specimen translate into the identical CDR3. The chain recombines TRBV9 with TRBJ2-1; no firm D call. Germline V CDR1 and CDR2: SGDLS, YYNGEE. V was shortened by 1 base and J by 9 bases, with 8 bases between the two germline ends. The CDR3 runs 12 residues. Here the CDR3 reads CASSVLGGEQFF. In nucleotides, the CDR3 is TGTGCCAGCAGCGTACTCGGTGGTGAGCAGTTCTTC.

The chain carries TRBV7-8 and TRBJ2-1; TRBD2 is a possible D gene (6 bases). Germline V gene data show CDR1 as SGHVS and CDR2 as FQNEAQ. Trimming removed 0 bases from V and 12 bases from J, with 6 bases in between. The CDR3 consists of 11 residues. CDR3 sequence reads: CASSLASGQFF. The CDR3 coding sequence is TGTGCCAGCAGCTTAGCTAGCGGGCAGTTCTTC.

Only a few counts were recorded for this clone. The chain links TRBV13 to TRBJ1-3; D call uncertain. Trimming left V 3 bases short and J 16 bases short, with 22 bases between. CDR1 is PRHDT, CDR2 FYEKMQ, per germline (reference sequence). The CDR3 extends over 14 amino acids. CDR3 sequence (DNA): TGTGCCAGCAGCTTTGGTCCCCGTGGCGCCGGGCCCTATTTT. It codes for CASSFGPRGAGPYF.

The CDR3 loop reads CSTIQGAAEAFF. In DNA, the CDR3 is TGCAGCACGATCCAGGGGGCGGCTGAAGCTTTCTTT. The chain combines TRBV29-1 with TRBJ1-1; 8 bases align to TRBD1. V lost 8 bases to trimming and J lost 6 bases; unmatched junction nucleotides: 8. CDR1 and CDR2 from the germline V gene are SQVTM and ANQGSEA. CDR3 length equals 12 residues.

The J gene is TRBJ2-5, the V gene TRBV29-1; D may be TRBD1 (5 bases). Trimming took off 6 bases at V and 2 bases at J, with 13 bases between the two ends. The CDR3 contains 13 residues. Germline V gene lookup returns CDR1 SQVTM and CDR2 ANQGSEA. CDR3 coding DNA: TGCAGCGTGATGACAGCTAATCAAGAGACCCAGTACTTC. This sequence encodes CSVMTANQETQYF.

This chain joins TRBV19 and TRBJ1-5; no definite D call. There are 13 residues in the CDR3. Trimming removed 7 bases from V and 7 bases from J, with 14 bases in between. The V gene's germline CDR1 is LNHDA and CDR2 SQIVND (reference sequence). CDR3 DNA sequence: TGTGCCAGTAAGGGCAGTCCTAGGCAGCCCCAGCATTTT. Translating gives CASKGSPRQPQHF.

This clone was seen just once. This chain joins TRBV28 and TRBJ2-7, with 10 positions matching TRBD2. Trimming removed 8 bases from V and 5 bases from J; junction bases left unmatched: 6. Germline-derived CDR1 and CDR2 are MDHEN and SYDVKM. The CDR3 totals 13 residues. CDR3: CASGLAEVNEQYF. DNA of the CDR3: TGTGCCAGCGGACTAGCGGAGGTTAACGAGCAGTACTTC. Drawing the rest from reference TRBV28 and TRBJ2-7, the complete variable domain is DVKVTQSSRYLVKRTGEKVFLECVQDMDHENMFWYRQDPGLGLRLIYFSYDVKMKEKGDIPEGYSVSREKKERFSLILESASTNQTSMYLCASGLAEVNEQYFGPGTRLTVT.

The chain combines TRBV27 with TRBJ2-7, with D possibly being TRBD1 (6 bases). The germline gives CDR1 MNHEY, CDR2 SMNVEV (reference sequence). V was clipped by 3 bases and J by 1 base, with 13 bases between them. The CDR3 has 15 residues. CDR3 DNA: TGTGCCAGCAGTTTCATAGGACAGAAGTCCTACGAGCAGTACTTC. Translated: CASSFIGQKSYEQYF.

The V gene is TRBV11-1, the J gene TRBJ2-2; 7 bases are shared with TRBD1. The length of the CDR3 is 15 residues. The trim removed 5 bases at V and 3 bases at J, leaving 6 bases unmatched. From germline, CDR1 is SGHAT and CDR2 FQDESV (reference sequence). The CDR3 DNA is TGTGCCAGCAGCCTTCGACAGGGTGACACCGGGGAGCTGTTTTTT. Protein sequence: CASSLRQGDTGELFF. Variable domain in full (rest from reference TRBV11-1 and TRBJ2-2): EAEVAQSPRYKITEKSQAVAFWCDPISGHATLYWYRQILGQGPELLVQFQDESVVDDSQLPKDRFSAERLKGVDSTLKIQPAELGDSAMYLCASSLRQGDTGELFFGEGSRLTVL.

The chain recombines TRBV27 with TRBJ2-7; 13 nucleotides agree with TRBD2. CDR3 length: 18 residues. The J segment lost 4 bases and the V segment lost 5 bases, leaving 14 bases of the junction unmatched. Germline CDR1 is MNHEY and CDR2 is SMNVEV (reference sequence). The CDR3 sequence is CASSGLAGESYADYEQYF. The CDR3 coding sequence is TGTGCCAGCAGTGGACTAGCGGGAGAGTCGTACGCCGATTACGAGCAGTACTTC.

V usage is TRBV27 and J usage is TRBJ1-1; D call uncertain. Trimming shortened V by 6 bases and J by 4 bases, and 9 bases separated the two germline ends. The CDR3 spans 12 residues. The germline V gene encodes CDR1 MNHEY and CDR2 SMNVEV (reference sequence). The chain's CDR3 is CASRVGGTEAFF. In DNA form, the CDR3 reads TGTGCCAGCAGGGTCGGAGGCACTGAAGCTTTCTTT.

This chain connects TRBV7-2 to TRBJ2-7, with 7 bases aligning to TRBD1. Germline V gene lookup returns CDR1 SGHTA and CDR2 FQGNSA. This CDR3 contains 16 residues. V lost 3 bases, J lost 2 bases, and 10 bases stayed unmatched. CDR3 protein: CASSFTGALHPYEQYF. The DNA for the CDR3 is TGTGCCAGCAGCTTTACAGGGGCCTTACATCCCTACGAGCAGTACTTC.

This clone appeared a few times. Other nucleotide sequences from this sample produce the same CDR3. V and J are TRBV28 and TRBJ2-7; D is undetermined. The V and J ends lost 3 bases and 6 bases respectively, with 3 bases between them. The CDR3 covers 10 residues. Germline assignment: CDR1 MDHEN and CDR2 SYDVKM. This chain's CDR3 is CASSFREQYF. CDR3 in DNA: TGTGCCAGCAGTTTTCGCGAGCAGTACTTC.

The genes are TRBV6-1 and TRBJ2-1; D remains unclear. The CDR3 is 15 residues long. CDR1 is MNHNS, CDR2 SASEGT, per germline. Trimming pared 4 bases from V and 0 bases from J, leaving 10 bases between. The CDR3 DNA reads as TGTGCCAGCAGTGGTGACTTGAGCTCCTACAATGAGCAGTTCTTC. It specifies CASSGDLSSYNEQFF.

The rearrangement uses TRBV28 and TRBJ1-1; TRBD1 matches at 8 bases. The J segment lost 1 base and the V segment lost 3 bases, leaving 1 base of the junction unmatched. The CDR3 has 14 residues. The V gene's germline CDR1 is MDHEN and CDR2 SYDVKM. The CDR3 sequence: CASSFGTGNTEAFF. The CDR3 bases are TGTGCCAGCAGTTTCGGGACAGGGAACACTGAAGCTTTCTTT.

The rearrangement joins TRBV18 to TRBJ2-5; 9 bases agree with TRBD1. CDR1 is KGHSH, CDR2 LQKENI, per germline. The CDR3 is 15 residues long. J lost 4 bases, V lost 4 bases, and 7 bases had no gene match. DNA for the CDR3: TGTGCCAGCTCACTGGGACAGGGATTGGGAGAGACCCAGTACTTC. This gives the protein CASSLGQGLGETQYF. The entire variable domain, with the rest obtained from reference TRBV18 and TRBJ2-5, is as follows: NAGVMQNPRHLVRRRGQEARLRCSPMKGHSHVYWYRQLPEEGLKFMVYLQKENIIDESGMPKERFSAEFPKEGPSILRIQQVVRGDSAAYFCASSLGQGLGETQYFGPGTRLLVL.

This chain uses TRBV27 with TRBJ2-7, with 10 bases aligning to TRBD1. The CDR3 sequence is 15 residues long. The V segment lost 2 bases and the J segment 3 bases; nucleotides outside the gene matches: 4. Per germline, CDR1 MNHEY and CDR2 SMNVEV (reference sequence). CDR3 nucleotides: TGTGCCAGCAGTTTAGGGAGGGACAGGGGCTACGAGCAGTACTTC. Amino acid sequence: CASSLGRDRGYEQYF.